This T cell receptor (beta chain) was sequenced during a study of T cells after yellow fever vaccination. Study observations and caveats: Peak timing came faster in the weaker secondary response, day 5 versus 15. From the bulk population, abundant clonotypes could contaminate and appear within FACS-sorted repertoires.

TCRdb fed the 5' RACE reads into MiXCR, producing one record per CDR3 protein. The profile shows some 220,000 distinct CDR3 sequences, approximately 3% of them singletons. CDR1 is LGHNA and CDR2 is YSLEER in the germline V gene. This CDR3 comprises 14 residues. Losses at the gene ends were 3 bases for V and 1 base for J; bases not matched to a gene: 3. This clonotype was counted ten times or more. Its specificity is unknown. The receptor comes from a man younger than 30 who received the YFV17D yellow fever vaccine. Sequences were derived from CD4+ T cells sorted from PBMCs, sampled 10 days after the yellow fever booster vaccination. The rearrangement links TRBV4-3 to TRBJ2-7; the match to TRBD2 covers 7 bases. This chain's CDR3 is CASSQGLRSYEQYF. CDR3 nucleotide sequence: TGCGCCAGCAGCCAGGGACTAAGGTCCTACGAGCAGTACTTC.